This TCR beta chain appears in the sequencing data of a study of shared clonotypes between healthy human individuals. TCRdb keeps only in-frame clones here, not all; method: immunoSEQ multiplex PCR. The profile shows about 470,000 clones, about 85% of them singletons. This CDR3 spans 16 amino acids. V shed 4 bases, J shed 0 bases, and the junction held 4 bases outside the gene matches. Germline CDR1 and CDR2: SGDLS and YYNGEE. The clonotype originates from a middle-aged woman in good health. Some clones in this sample may be carry-over from other donors' samples. Input material: PBMCs. V usage is TRBV9 and J usage is TRBJ2-1; 10 nucleotides line up with TRBD2. This chain's CDR3 is CASSLSGRVSYNEQFF. The CDR3 DNA is TGTGCCAGCAGCTTGAGCGGGAGGGTCTCCTACAATGAGCAGTTCTTC.